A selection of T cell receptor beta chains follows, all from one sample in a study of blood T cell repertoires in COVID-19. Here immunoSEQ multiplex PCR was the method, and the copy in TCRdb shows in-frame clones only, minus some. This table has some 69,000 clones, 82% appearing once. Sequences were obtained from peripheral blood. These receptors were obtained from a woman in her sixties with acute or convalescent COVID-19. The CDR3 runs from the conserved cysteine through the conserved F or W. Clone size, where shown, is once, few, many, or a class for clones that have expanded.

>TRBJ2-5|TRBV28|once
CASSLLDRGVQTQYF
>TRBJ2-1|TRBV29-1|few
CSVTKTGNEQFF
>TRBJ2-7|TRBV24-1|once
CATSAEGSYEQYF
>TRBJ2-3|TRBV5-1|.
CASSLESGLAGRTDTQYF
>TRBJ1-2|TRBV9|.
CASSVDRQGFYGYTF
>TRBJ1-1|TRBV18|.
CASSPRGLNTEAFF
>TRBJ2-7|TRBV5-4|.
CASSWTSGGGSYEQYF
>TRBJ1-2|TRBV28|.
CASSSHRSWYGYTF
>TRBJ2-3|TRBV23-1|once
CASNNPGQGPFNTQYF
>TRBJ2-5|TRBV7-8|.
CASRKIGGETQYF
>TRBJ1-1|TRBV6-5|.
CASSYSRGCNTEAFF
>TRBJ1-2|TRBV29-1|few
CSVASGQSADGYTF
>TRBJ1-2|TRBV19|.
CASSILSGIGGYTF
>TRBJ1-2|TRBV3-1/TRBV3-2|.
CASSPPGHLAYGYTF
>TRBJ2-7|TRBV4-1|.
CASSQEQGIYEQYF
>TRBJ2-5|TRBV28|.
CASSDRRRGTQYF
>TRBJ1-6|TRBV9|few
CASSVASGASLHF
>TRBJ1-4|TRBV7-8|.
CASSLSGENEKLFF
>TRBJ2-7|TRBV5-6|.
CASSFGSQEAYEQYF
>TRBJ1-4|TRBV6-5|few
CASTSNAGEKLFF
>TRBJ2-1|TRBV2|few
CASSEASRYNEQFF
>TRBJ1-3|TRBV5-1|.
CASSLGQGSPGNTIYF
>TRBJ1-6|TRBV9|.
CASSVEGQSNSPLHF
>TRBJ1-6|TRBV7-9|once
CASSVDRNSPLHF
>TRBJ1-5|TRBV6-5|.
CANLTGSRNQPQHF
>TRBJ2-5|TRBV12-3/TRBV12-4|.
CASSTGVRTQYF
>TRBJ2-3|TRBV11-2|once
CASSLGASTDTQYF
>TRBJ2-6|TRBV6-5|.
CASSPGASGANVLTF
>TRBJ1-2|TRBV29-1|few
CSVEDYGQGSGYTF
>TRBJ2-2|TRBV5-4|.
CASSSSGGGRRTGELFF
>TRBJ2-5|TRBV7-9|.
CASSLVGRRETQYF
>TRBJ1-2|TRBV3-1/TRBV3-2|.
CASSQDRGRVYGYTF
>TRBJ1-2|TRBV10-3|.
CAISESSRESGYTF
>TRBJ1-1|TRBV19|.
CASSYRPQGRPEAFF
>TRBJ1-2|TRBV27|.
CASSLSGQGHYYGYTF
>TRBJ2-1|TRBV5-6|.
CASSLVGQGYNEQFF
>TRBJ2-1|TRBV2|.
CASCWDRGSGGQFF
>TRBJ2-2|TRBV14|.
CASSQELRRGGVTGELFF
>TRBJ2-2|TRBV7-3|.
CASSSLSGAGELFF
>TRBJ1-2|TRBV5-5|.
CASSPLPDRADGYTF
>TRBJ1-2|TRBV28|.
CASSSWDRVGYGYTF
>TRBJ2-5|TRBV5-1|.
CASSLGAGGPEETQYF
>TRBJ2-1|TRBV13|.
CASSLLNEQFF
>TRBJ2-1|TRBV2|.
CASSGQGASSYNEQFF
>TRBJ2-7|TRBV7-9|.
CASSLGTENYEQYF
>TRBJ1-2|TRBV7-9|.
CASSLQYGYTF
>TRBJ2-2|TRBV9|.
CASSVGGQGATGELFF
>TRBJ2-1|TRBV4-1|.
CASSLFSGTGNEQFF
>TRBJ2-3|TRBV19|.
CASRERLAGTDTQYF
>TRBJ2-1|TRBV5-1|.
CASSPMGAGDRGFNEQFF
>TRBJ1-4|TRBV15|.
CATSMGLTIRTNEKLFF
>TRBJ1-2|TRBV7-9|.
CASSTYLETYGYTF
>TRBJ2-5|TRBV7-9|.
CASSPGQGGRETQYF
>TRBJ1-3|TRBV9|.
CASSKQGYQRSGNTIYF
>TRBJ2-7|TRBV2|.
CASSEGYRGHREQYF
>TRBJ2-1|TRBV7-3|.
CASSSSSPNEQFF
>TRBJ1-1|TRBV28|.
CASRLLYVTEAFF
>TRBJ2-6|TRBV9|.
CASSVGLAGLDRSGANVLTF